The rows below give T cell receptor beta chains drawn from one sample of a study of shared clonotypes between healthy human individuals. Using immunoSEQ multiplex PCR, the repertoire was profiled, and TCRdb retains in-frame clones only, with some absent. The data show over a million clones, around 78% seen once. The specimen was memory CD4+ T cells from PBMCs. The receptor set was obtained from a man aged 18 to 30 in good health. Some clones in this sample may be carry-over from other donors' samples. Each CDR3 is given without its conserved first and last residue. Clone size appears in some rows only: once, few, many, or a class for an expanded clone.

clone size	CDR3 length	V gene	J gene	CDR3 protein
.	15	TRBV7-3	TRBJ2-2	ASSSLPSAPNTGELF
.	14	TRBV9	TRBJ2-2	ASSELAGGDTGELF
.	10	TRBV28	TRBJ2-7	ASAQGSYEQY
.	10	TRBV28	TRBJ2-1	ASSLSNPEQF
.	13	TRBV7-9	TRBJ2-5	ASSLKAGAPREQY
.	13	TRBV6-1	TRBJ1-5	ASSDSLAGVQPQH
.	11	TRBV6-1	TRBJ2-7	ASSESSFYEQY
.	14	TRBV4-1	TRBJ1-3	ASSQLGPGTGNTIY
.	12	TRBV29-1	TRBJ1-1	SMIPGPVDTEAF
.	13	TRBV7-3	TRBJ2-3	ASSLGTSGTDTQY
once	13	TRBV28	TRBJ2-3	ASSWGDGGTDTQY
.	14	TRBV5-1	TRBJ2-5	ASSIGLAGGYETQY
.	12	TRBV28	TRBJ1-1	ASSLLRVGFEAF
.	18	TRBV21-1	TRBJ2-5	ASSKKGVVRGHKIQETQY
.	18	TRBV6-9	TRBJ2-2	ASSTHLRDWGLINTGELF
.	12	TRBV6-5	TRBJ2-2	ASSGPLNTGELF
.	11	TRBV28	TRBJ2-1	ASSPTGYNEQF
.	10	TRBV6-5	TRBJ2-3	ATNVRGDTQY